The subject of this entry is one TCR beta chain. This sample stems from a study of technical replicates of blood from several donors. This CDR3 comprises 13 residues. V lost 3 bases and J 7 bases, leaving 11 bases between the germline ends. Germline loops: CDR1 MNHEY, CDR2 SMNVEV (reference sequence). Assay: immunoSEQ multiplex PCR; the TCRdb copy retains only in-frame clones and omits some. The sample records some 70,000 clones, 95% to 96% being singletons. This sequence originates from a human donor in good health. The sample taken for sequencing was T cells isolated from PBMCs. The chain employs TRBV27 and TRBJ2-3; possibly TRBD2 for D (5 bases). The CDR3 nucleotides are TGTGCCAGCAGTTTCGGCGGGCGGCATACGCAGTATTTT. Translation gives CASSFGGRHTQYF.